One sample yielded the 26 T cell receptor beta chains listed below, sequenced in a study of shared clonotypes between healthy human individuals. Sequenced by immunoSEQ multiplex PCR; TCRdb stores in-frame clones only, minus some. Among over 2 million clones listed, roughly 94% were seen once. Sequencing was done on a sample of naive CD4+ T cells sorted from blood. Described subset: CD45RA+ positively selected. These TCRs come from a man between 18 and 35 years old in good health.

This clone appeared once. The chain links TRBV27 to TRBJ1-1, with D possibly being TRBD1 (5 bases). Looked up from germline, CDR1 is MNHEY and CDR2 is SMNVEV (reference sequence). The CDR3 runs to 15 residues. The germline V and J ends were trimmed by 5 bases and 7 bases, with 20 bases remaining between them. Here the CDR3 reads CASSPRQLSRDEAFF. DNA of the CDR3: TGTGCCAGCAGTCCACGACAGCTATCTCGCGATGAAGCTTTCTTT.

The CDR3 spells CASGGDLAKNIQYF. The CDR3 bases are TGTGCCAGCGGAGGGGATCTAGCCAAAAACATTCAGTACTTC. The rearrangement links TRBV2 to TRBJ2-4; D possibly corresponds to TRBD2 (6 bases). V was cut by 8 bases and J by 0 bases, with 11 bases left in between. This CDR3 has 14 residues. Germline CDR1 SNHLY, CDR2 FYNNEI.

The chain recombines TRBV15 with TRBJ2-7; D unclear. Per germline, CDR1 LNHNV and CDR2 YYDKDF (reference sequence). This CDR3 has 16 amino acids. Trimming took off 0 bases at V and 0 bases at J, with 12 bases between the two ends. CDR3 nucleotides: TGTGCCACCAGCAGAGACTCGAGGTCCCACTCCTACGAGCAGTACTTC. The encoded protein is CATSRDSRSHSYEQYF.

This chain uses TRBV10-1 with TRBJ1-6; no clear D gene. Germline V lookup: CDR1 WNHNN, CDR2 SYGVQD (reference sequence). Trimming left V 3 bases short and J 7 bases short, with 7 bases between. The CDR3 extends over 13 amino acids. CDR3 residues: CASSDAGNSPLHF. In DNA, the CDR3 is TGCGCCAGCAGTGATGCCGGGAATTCACCCCTCCACTTT.

The gene calls are TRBV6-1 and TRBJ2-7; D is undetermined. Germline CDR1 reads MNHNS; CDR2 reads SASEGT. The CDR3 is 18 residues long. The germline V and J ends were trimmed by 2 bases and 0 bases, with 20 bases remaining between them. The CDR3 bases are TGTGCCAGCAGTGAAAACCGGCCAACTTCTTCGAGCTCCTACGAGCAGTACTTC. As protein: CASSENRPTSSSSYEQYF.

This clone was recorded once. V is TRBV18 and J is TRBJ1-4; 7 bases are a match to TRBD1. The V and J ends lost 8 bases and 5 bases, in that order; junction bases with no gene match: 5. This CDR3 comprises 13 residues. Germline CDR1 reads KGHSH; CDR2 reads LQKENI. CDR3 amino acids: CASQQGLNEKLFF. CDR3 in DNA: TGTGCCAGCCAACAGGGGTTAAATGAAAAACTGTTTTTT.

The chain combines TRBV28 with TRBJ1-5, with TRBD1 identical over 7 bases. V lost 4 bases to trimming and J lost 4 bases; unmatched junction nucleotides: 4. CDR3 length: 14 residues. Germline loops: CDR1 MDHEN, CDR2 SYDVKM. The CDR3 DNA reads as TGTGCCAGCAGTTCTCCGGGACAGAATCAGCCCCAGCATTTT. It codes for CASSSPGQNQPQHF.

The V gene is TRBV2, the J gene TRBJ1-1, with TRBD1 as a possible D gene (5 bases). V lost 4 bases and J lost 4, with 7 bases in between. Germline V gene lookup returns CDR1 SNHLY and CDR2 FYNNEI. The CDR3 is 12 amino acids. The CDR3, as DNA: TGTGCCAGCAGTGTGGGGGTCACTGAAGCTTTCTTT. This translates into CASSVGVTEAFF.

V usage is TRBV7-8 and J usage is TRBJ2-5; D ambiguous. V was cut by 2 bases and J by 5 bases, with 9 bases left in between. The CDR3 is made up of 13 amino acids. Per germline, CDR1 SGHVS and CDR2 FQNEAQ. The chain's CDR3 is CASSLRSGETQYF. The CDR3 DNA sequence: TGTGCCAGCAGCTTACGTTCTGGGGAGACCCAGTACTTC.

The V gene is TRBV7-2, the J gene TRBJ2-7; D possibly corresponds to TRBD1 (5 bases). Trimming took off 2 bases at V and 3 bases at J, with 11 bases between the two ends. The CDR3 runs to 14 residues. Germline V gives CDR1 SGHTA, CDR2 FQGNSA. The CDR3 is CASSLFLQGYEQYF. The CDR3 DNA follows: TGTGCCAGCAGCTTATTCCTGCAGGGCTACGAGCAGTACTTC.

This clone was seen once. The genes are TRBV6-5 and TRBJ1-1, with D possibly TRBD1 on 6 matching bases. This CDR3 contains 14 residues. V dropped 4 bases and J dropped 1 base, with 10 bases sitting between them. CDR1 is MNHEY and CDR2 is SVGAGI in the germline V gene. The CDR3 region is CASSSRGANTEAFF. In DNA form, the CDR3 reads TGTGCCAGCAGTTCCCGGGGGGCGAACACTGAAGCTTTCTTT.

The chain joins TRBV4-1 to TRBJ2-1; 9 bases fit TRBD1. The germline gives CDR1 MGHRA, CDR2 YSYEKL. The V gene end was trimmed by 4 bases and the J gene end by 9 bases; junction bases not matched to a gene: 10. The CDR3 spans 15 residues. The CDR3 region has the DNA TGCGCCAGCAGCCGCACCGGGACAGGGTTCCTTGAGCAGTTCTTC. It translates to CASSRTGTGFLEQFF.

This rearrangement joins TRBV29-1 to TRBJ1-2; D uncertain. The V gene's germline CDR1 is SQVTM and CDR2 ANQGSEA. With 3 bases removed from V and 10 bases from J, the gap between germline ends came to 18 bases. The CDR3 length is 13 residues. The chain's CDR3 is CSVDFPFVDAYTF. DNA for the CDR3: TGCAGCGTTGATTTTCCCTTTGTAGATGCCTACACCTTC.

The rearrangement links TRBV11-2 to TRBJ2-7; D is unresolved. CDR1 SGHAT and CDR2 FQNNGV come from the germline V gene. The CDR3 extends over 17 amino acids. V was clipped by 1 base and J by 4 bases, with 20 bases between them. The CDR3 here is CASSLGAVSTSIYEQYF. In nucleotides, the CDR3 is TGTGCCAGCAGCTTAGGAGCCGTCAGCACCTCCATTTACGAGCAGTACTTC.

V gene TRBV9 combines with J gene TRBJ2-1; weak D call: TRBD1 (5 bases). Trimming cost V 0 bases and J 7 bases, with 11 bases left between them. Germline V gene sequence: CDR1 SGDLS, CDR2 YYNGEE. The CDR3 spans 14 residues. CDR3 region: CASSVEWGRNEQFF. The CDR3 DNA reads TGTGCCAGCAGCGTAGAGTGGGGCAGGAATGAGCAGTTCTTC.

This clone has a single count. This rearrangement joins TRBV5-1 to TRBJ2-2, with D unresolved. CDR3 length: 14 amino acids. V was cut by 4 bases and J by 5 bases, with 12 bases left in between. Germline V gives CDR1 SGHRS, CDR2 YFSETQ. CDR3 bases: TGCGCCAGCAGCGGAAAATCTGGGACCGGGGAGCTGTTTTTT. This gives the protein CASSGKSGTGELFF.

The chain recombines TRBV30 with TRBJ1-4, with D perhaps TRBD1 (6 bases). This CDR3 has 17 residues. CDR1 is GTSNPN and CDR2 is SVGIG in the germline V gene (reference sequence). The V gene lost 2 bases and the J gene lost 0 bases, with 16 bases spanning the gap. CDR3 nucleotide sequence: TGTGCCTGGAGTCCATATAGGACAGCGGCAACTAATGAAAAACTGTTTTTT. Protein: CAWSPYRTAATNEKLFF.

This chain connects TRBV5-1 to TRBJ2-1; a possible D gene is TRBD2 (6 bases). The CDR3 consists of 15 residues. The V end was cut by 1 base, the J end by 0 bases, with 8 bases between. CDR1 SGHRS and CDR2 YFSETQ come from the germline V gene. CDR3 nucleotides: TGCGCCAGCAGCTTGATGGGAGGCTCCTACAATGAGCAGTTCTTC. As protein: CASSLMGGSYNEQFF.

The rearrangement links TRBV5-1 to TRBJ2-2, with D possibly being TRBD1 (5 bases). The CDR3 totals 14 residues. From germline, CDR1 is SGHRS and CDR2 YFSETQ. Trimming left V 0 bases short and J 4 bases short, with 7 bases between. CDR3 protein: CASSLDRSTGELFF. CDR3 nucleotides: TGCGCCAGCAGCTTGGACAGGTCCACCGGGGAGCTGTTTTTT. Full variable domain (outside the CDR3, taken from reference TRBV5-1 and TRBJ2-2): KAGVTQTPRYLIKTRGQQVTLSCSPISGHRSVSWYQQTPGQGLQFLFEYFSETQRNKGNFPGRFSGRQFSNSRSEMNVSTLELGDSALYLCASSLDRSTGELFFGEGSRLTVL.

This chain joins TRBV5-6 and TRBJ2-5; TRBD2 matches 7 bases. Germline assignment: CDR1 SGHDT and CDR2 YYEEEE. J lost 5 bases, V lost 5 bases, and 9 bases had no gene match. CDR3 length equals 14 residues. In DNA form, the CDR3 reads TGTGCCAGCAGGTCGACCGGGACTATTGAGACCCAGTACTTC. This codes for CASRSTGTIETQYF.

The chain is built from TRBV18 and TRBJ2-7; tentatively, D is TRBD1 (7 bases). The CDR3 is 14 amino acids. CDR1 and CDR2 from the germline V gene are KGHSH and LQKENI. V lost 8 bases and J lost 4, with 18 bases in between. The CDR3 bases are TGTGCCAGCATGAACCTCAGGGGGGATTACGAGCAGTACTTC. Amino acid sequence: CASMNLRGDYEQYF.

This clone was counted at least ten times. This chain uses TRBV5-1 with TRBJ2-7, with D possibly TRBD1 on 5 matching bases. The germline V gene encodes CDR1 SGHRS and CDR2 YFSETQ. This CDR3 contains 14 residues. V was pared by 0 bases and J by 6 bases, with 13 bases between. Here the CDR3 DNA reads TGCGCCAGCAGCTTGGCAGGGCTAAGATCCGAGCAGTACTTC. This translates into CASSLAGLRSEQYF.

V is TRBV11-2 and J is TRBJ2-7; D unclear. This CDR3 is 12 amino acids long. The V end lost 3 bases, the J end lost 0 bases, and 3 bases lay between the germline ends. CDR1 and CDR2 from the germline V gene are SGHAT and FQNNGV. The CDR3 protein is CASSFNSYEQYF. The CDR3 coding sequence is TGTGCCAGCAGCTTTAACTCCTACGAGCAGTACTTC.

The chain has TRBV30 and TRBJ1-1; D perhaps matches TRBD1 (5 bases). V lost 3 bases and J 3 bases, leaving 11 bases between the germline ends. Germline CDR1 GTSNPN, CDR2 SVGIG (reference sequence). The CDR3 loop spans 13 amino acids. This chain's CDR3 is CAWSDSGDTEAFF. The CDR3 DNA is TGTGCCTGGAGCGACTCGGGGGACACTGAAGCTTTCTTT.

The V call is TRBV6-6, the J call TRBJ2-5; 10 bases line up with TRBD2. This CDR3 region has 15 residues. Germline V gene data show CDR1 as MNHNY and CDR2 as SVGAGI (reference sequence). J was trimmed by 4 bases and V by 0 bases; bases with no gene match: 2. DNA of the CDR3: TGTGCCAGCAGTTACTCCGCTAGCGGGGGAGAGACCCAGTACTTC. The encoded protein is CASSYSASGGETQYF.

CDR3 amino acids: CASSQDSTVNSPLHF. The CDR3 nucleotides are TGCGCCAGCAGCCAAGATTCGACAGTGAATTCACCCCTCCACTTT. This chain links TRBV4-3 with TRBJ1-6; TRBD1 is a possible D gene (5 bases). Trimming shortened V by 0 bases and J by 7 bases, and 10 bases separated the two germline ends. CDR3 size: 15 residues. Germline lookup yields CDR1 LGHNA and CDR2 YSLEER.